This T cell receptor beta chain emerged from a study of early T cells in non-severe SARS-CoV-2 infection. MiXCR, run by TCRdb on the 5' RACE reads, gives a single entry per CDR3 protein. Of roughly 70,000 distinct CDR3 sequences in the sample, approximately 13% were seen once. CDR3 size: 14 residues. After removal of 6 bases from V and 0 bases from J, the junction contained 4 bases not matched to a gene. Germline V gene lookup returns CDR1 SQVTM and CDR2 ANQGSEA. This clonotype was picked up many times. What it binds is not known. General observations from the study: Missing private and CD4 specificities, VDJdb matching favored anti-spike CD8 responses.

This chain connects TRBV29-1 to TRBJ2-3; 9 bases match TRBD2. The receptor comes from an adult who was a healthcare worker with PCR-confirmed SARS-CoV-2 infection or an uninfected control (not recorded which). The sequenced sample consisted of whole blood. Here the CDR3 DNA reads TGCAGCGTCTTGCTAGCGGGGAGCACAGATACGCAGTATTTT. This translates into CSVLLAGSTDTQYF.